This T cell receptor beta chain appears in the sequencing data of a study of OX40 agonist ivuxolimab in advanced cancers. The length of the CDR3 is 16 residues. The V gene's germline CDR1 is SGHTA and CDR2 FQGNSA. V was clipped by 4 bases and J by 3 bases; unmatched bases: 9. The data were produced by immunoSEQ multiplex PCR, yet TCRdb's version contains in-frame clones alone and is incomplete. Of about 77,000 clones in the sample, 90% to 95% were seen once. The receptor comes from an adult with an advanced solid tumor such as melanoma, head and neck, liver or kidney cancer. The sample was CD4+ or CD8+ T cells sorted from blood, taken in a trial of the OX40 agonist ivuxolimab. J is TRBJ2-1 and V is TRBV7-2; 7 nucleotides agree with TRBD1. The CDR3 loop reads CASSSFPGQNYNEQFF. The CDR3 region has the DNA TGTGCCAGCAGCTCCTTCCCGGGACAGAACTACAATGAGCAGTTCTTC.